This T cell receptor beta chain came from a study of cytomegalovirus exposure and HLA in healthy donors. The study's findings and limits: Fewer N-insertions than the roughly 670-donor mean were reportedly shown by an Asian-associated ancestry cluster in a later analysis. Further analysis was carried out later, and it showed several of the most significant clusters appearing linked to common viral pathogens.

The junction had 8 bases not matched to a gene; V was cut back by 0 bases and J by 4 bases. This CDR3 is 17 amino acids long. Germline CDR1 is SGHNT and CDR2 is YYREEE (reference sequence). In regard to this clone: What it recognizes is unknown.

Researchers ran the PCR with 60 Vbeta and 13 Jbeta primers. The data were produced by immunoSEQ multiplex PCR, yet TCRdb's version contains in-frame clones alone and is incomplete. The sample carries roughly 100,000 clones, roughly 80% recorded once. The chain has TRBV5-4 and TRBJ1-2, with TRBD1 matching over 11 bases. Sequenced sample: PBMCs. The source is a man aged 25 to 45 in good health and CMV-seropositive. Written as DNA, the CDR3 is TGTGCCAGCAGCTTGGGCCCAGGGACAGGGGGACTCTATGGCTACACCTTC. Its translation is CASSLGPGTGGLYGYTF.